A selection of T cell receptor beta chains follows, all from one sample in a study of cytomegalovirus exposure and HLA in healthy donors. Produced via immunoSEQ multiplex PCR; TCRdb's table is partial and in-frame only. This table has more than 60,000 clones, around 76% appearing once. Sequencing input: PBMCs. The receptors come from a man younger than 30 in good health and CMV-seronegative. The CDR3 runs from the conserved cysteine through the conserved F or W. D genes are given only for firm matches. The size entry is marked missing in some rows and otherwise reads once, few, many or a size class.

d_call j_call v_call clone_size cdr3_nt cdr3_aa
TRBD2 TRBJ2-3 TRBV4-2 - TGTGCCAGCAGCCAGTCGATAGCGGGGGAGGGAGATACGCAGTATTTT CASSQSIAGEGDTQYF
TRBD2 TRBJ2-1 TRBV5-6 - TGTGCCAGCAGCTTGGCGGCTAGCGGCAATGAGCAGTTCTTC CASSLAASGNEQFF
- TRBJ2-5 TRBV7-8 - TGTGCCAGCACTTCGGGCGTAATCGGGGTAGGCGAGACCCAGTACTTC CASTSGVIGVGETQYF
TRBD1 TRBJ2-1 TRBV27 - TGTGCCAGCAGTTCCAAGGACAGGTACAATGAGCAGTTCTTC CASSSKDRYNEQFF
TRBD2 TRBJ2-2 TRBV4-1 - TGCGCCAGCAGCCAAGCCAGCGGGGAGAACACCGGGGAGCTGTTTTTT CASSQASGENTGELFF
- TRBJ1-6 TRBV30 - TGTGCCTGGAGTGGGGGCACTAATTCACCCCTCCACTTT CAWSGGTNSPLHF
- TRBJ1-6 TRBV6-1 - TGTGCCATCCAACCACAGGGATCCAATTCACCCCTCCACTTT CAIQPQGSNSPLHF
TRBD2 TRBJ2-1 TRBV7-9 - TGTGCCAGCAGCTCCACGGTGCTTCGCGGGGGGGCTTTTAATGAGCAGTTCTTC CASSSTVLRGGAFNEQFF
TRBD1 TRBJ2-7 TRBV2 once TGTGCCAGCAGGAGACAGGGTTTTACCTACGAGCAGTACTTC CASRRQGFTYEQYF
TRBD1 TRBJ2-7 TRBV5-1 - TGCGCCAGCAGCCTAGGACAGGGGCTCGACGAGCAGTACTTC CASSLGQGLDEQYF
- TRBJ1-6 TRBV16 - TGTGCCAGCAGCCAGGGGAGGAATAATTCACCCCTCCACTTT CASSQGRNNSPLHF
TRBD2 TRBJ2-2 TRBV11-2 - TGTGCCAGCAGCTATCGGTCTAGCGGGGGGTACACCGGGGAGCTGTTTTTT CASSYRSSGGYTGELFF
- TRBJ2-1 TRBV28 once TGTGCCAGCAGCTGGGGGGGCCTCCCATACAATGAGCAGTTCTTC CASSWGGLPYNEQFF
TRBD1 TRBJ1-3 TRBV6-1 - TGTGCCAGCATGAGACAGGGGGCGAGTGGAAACACCATATATTTT CASMRQGASGNTIYF
- TRBJ1-3 TRBV1 - TGCACCAGCAGCCAAGGGGACAGGGATGGGTTT CTSSQGDRDGF
- TRBJ2-3 TRBV15 - TGTGCCACCAGCATGTCTAGCACAGATACGCAGTATTTT CATSMSSTDTQYF
- TRBJ2-5 TRBV13 - TGTGCCAGCAGCTTACGGGAGACCCAGTACTTC CASSLRETQYF
TRBD1 TRBJ1-1 TRBV2 - TGTGCCAGCAGTCCCGGGACAGGGCTAGCTTTCTTT CASSPGTGLAFF
TRBD1 TRBJ2-7 TRBV28 - TGTGCCAGCAGCCCTATAGACAGGGGCCCCTACGAGCAGTACTTC CASSPIDRGPYEQYF
- TRBJ2-4 TRBV2 - TGTGCCAGCAGTGAAGGGACTGCCCGGGTTCAGTACTTC CASSEGTARVQYF
TRBD2 TRBJ2-7 TRBV19 - TGTGCCAGTAGTCCACGGACTAGCGGGGTGAACGAGCAGTACTTC CASSPRTSGVNEQYF
- TRBJ2-3 TRBV2 - TGTGCCAGCAGATCGCAGGGGCTAGATACGCAGTATTTT CASRSQGLDTQYF
- TRBJ2-7 TRBV5-1 - TGCGCCAGCAGCTTGGGTACCGACAGGACCTACGAGCAGTACTTC CASSLGTDRTYEQYF
- TRBJ1-2 TRBV21-1 - TGTGCCAGCAGCAAAAACGGTAAGCAGGCTATCTATGGCTACACCTTC CASSKNGKQAIYGYTF
- TRBJ1-2 TRBV4-1 - TGCGCCAGCAGCCAAGAAGGCAGGAACTATGGCTACACCTTC CASSQEGRNYGYTF
- TRBJ1-3 TRBV6-1 - TGTGCCAGCAGTGAAGCAGGGCCAGGGGCTGGAAACACCATATATTTT CASSEAGPGAGNTIYF
- TRBJ2-7 TRBV10-3 - TGTGCCAGCGGGAGCCAGGGGATCGAGCAGTACTTC CASGSQGIEQYF
- TRBJ1-1 TRBV15 - TGTGCCACCCTGAAAAACTCGGGAACTGAAGCTTTCTTT CATLKNSGTEAFF
TRBD1 TRBJ1-1 TRBV5-8 - TGTGCCAGCAGCCTTGGACAGGGGGTAAGCACTGAAGCTTTCTTT CASSLGQGVSTEAFF
- TRBJ1-3 TRBV6-1 - TGTGCCAGCAGTTTACAGGGTACGGCTGGAAACACCATATATTTT CASSLQGTAGNTIYF
TRBD2 TRBJ2-5 TRBV15 few TGTGCCACCAGCAGAGAAGCGGGGGGGCCAGAGACCCAGTACTTC CATSREAGGPETQYF
TRBD2 TRBJ2-3 TRBV6-6 once TGTGCCAGCAGTTATCGGGGGGGCGCAGATACGCAGTATTTT CASSYRGGADTQYF
TRBD1 TRBJ2-1 TRBV5-4 - TGTGCCAGCAGCTCTAGGGACAGGGGCGCCTACAATGAGCAGTTCTTC CASSSRDRGAYNEQFF
TRBD1 TRBJ2-7 TRBV30 - TGTGCCTGGAGTGTAATCGGGACAGGGTTCCACGAGCAGTACTTC CAWSVIGTGFHEQYF
TRBD2 TRBJ2-3 TRBV5-1 once TGCGCCAGCAGCTTGGGGGGGACTAGCCCCACAGATACGCAGTATTTT CASSLGGTSPTDTQYF
- TRBJ1-1 TRBV29-1 - TGCAGCGTTGCCCGCCTGGTGGGCGGAGGGACTGAAGCTTTCTTT CSVARLVGGGTEAFF
- TRBJ2-1 TRBV7-2 few TGTGCCAGCAGCTTAGAGTGGGCGACATATACCTACAATGAGCAGTTCTTC CASSLEWATYTYNEQFF